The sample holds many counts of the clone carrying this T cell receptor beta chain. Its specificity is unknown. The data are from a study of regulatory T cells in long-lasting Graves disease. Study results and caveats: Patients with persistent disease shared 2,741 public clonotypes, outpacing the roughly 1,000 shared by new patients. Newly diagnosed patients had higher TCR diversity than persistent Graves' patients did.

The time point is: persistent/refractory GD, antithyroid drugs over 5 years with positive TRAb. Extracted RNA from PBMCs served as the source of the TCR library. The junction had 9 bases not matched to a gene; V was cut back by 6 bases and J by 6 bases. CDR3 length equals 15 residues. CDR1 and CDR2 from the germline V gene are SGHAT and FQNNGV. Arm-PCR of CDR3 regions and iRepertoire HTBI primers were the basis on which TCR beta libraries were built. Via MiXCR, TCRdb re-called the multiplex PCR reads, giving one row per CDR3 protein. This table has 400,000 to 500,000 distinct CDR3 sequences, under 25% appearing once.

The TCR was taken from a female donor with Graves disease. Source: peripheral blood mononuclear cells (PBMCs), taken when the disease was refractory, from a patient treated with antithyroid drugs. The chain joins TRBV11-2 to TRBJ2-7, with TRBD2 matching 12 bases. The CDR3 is CASSSGLAGSGEQYF. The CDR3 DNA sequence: TGTGCCAGCAGTTCGGGACTAGCGGGCTCCGGCGAGCAGTACTTC.